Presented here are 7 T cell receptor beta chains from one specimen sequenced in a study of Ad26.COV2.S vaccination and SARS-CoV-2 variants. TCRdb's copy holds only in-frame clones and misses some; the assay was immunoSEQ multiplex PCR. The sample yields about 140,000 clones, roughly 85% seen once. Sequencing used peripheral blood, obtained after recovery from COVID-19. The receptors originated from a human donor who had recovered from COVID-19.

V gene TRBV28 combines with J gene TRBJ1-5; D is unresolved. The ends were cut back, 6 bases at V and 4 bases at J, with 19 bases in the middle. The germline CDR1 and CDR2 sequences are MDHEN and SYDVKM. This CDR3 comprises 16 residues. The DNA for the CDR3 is TGTGCCAGCAGCGATTGGGTAGGCGGGAAGAATCAGCCCCAGCATTTT. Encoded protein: CASSDWVGGKNQPQHF.

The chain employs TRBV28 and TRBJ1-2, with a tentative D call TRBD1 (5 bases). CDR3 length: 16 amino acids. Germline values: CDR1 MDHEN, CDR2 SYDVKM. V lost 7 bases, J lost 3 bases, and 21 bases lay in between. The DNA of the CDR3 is TGTGCCAGCAACCCTTTCAGCGGGGGAAATTACTATGGCTACACCTTC. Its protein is CASNPFSGGNYYGYTF.

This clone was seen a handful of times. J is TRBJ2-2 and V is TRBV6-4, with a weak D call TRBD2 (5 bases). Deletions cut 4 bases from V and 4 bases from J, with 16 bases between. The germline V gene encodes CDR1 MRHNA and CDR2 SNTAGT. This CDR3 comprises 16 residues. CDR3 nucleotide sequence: TGTGCCAGCAGTGTGGGCGTCGGGAAGAGCACCGGGGAGCTGTTTTTT. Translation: CASSVGVGKSTGELFF.

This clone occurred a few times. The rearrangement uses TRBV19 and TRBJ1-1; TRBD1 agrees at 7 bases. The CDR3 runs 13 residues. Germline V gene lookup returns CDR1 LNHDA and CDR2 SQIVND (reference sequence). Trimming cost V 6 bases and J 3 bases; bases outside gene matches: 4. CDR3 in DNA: TGTGCCAGTAGGGTCAGGGGGTACACTGAAGCTTTCTTT. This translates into CASRVRGYTEAFF.

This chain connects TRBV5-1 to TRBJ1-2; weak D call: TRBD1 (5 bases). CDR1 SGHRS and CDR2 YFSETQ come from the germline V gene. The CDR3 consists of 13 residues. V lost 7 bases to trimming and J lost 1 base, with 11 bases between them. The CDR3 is CASHKGDNYGYTF. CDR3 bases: TGCGCCAGCCACAAAGGGGATAACTATGGCTACACCTTC.

For the CDR3, the DNA is TGCAGCGTTGCAGGGGGACAGGGGTCCTACGAGCAGTACTTC. This codes for CSVAGGQGSYEQYF. This chain uses TRBV29-1 with TRBJ2-7; 10 bases fit TRBD1. Germline V lookup: CDR1 SQVTM, CDR2 ANQGSEA. V was pared by 4 bases and J by 1 base, with 4 bases of the junction left unmatched. There are 14 residues in the CDR3.

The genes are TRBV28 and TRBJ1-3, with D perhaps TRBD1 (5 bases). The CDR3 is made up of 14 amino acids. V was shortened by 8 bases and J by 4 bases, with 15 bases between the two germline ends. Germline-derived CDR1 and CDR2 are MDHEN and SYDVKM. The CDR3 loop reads CASPHQGGGNTIYF. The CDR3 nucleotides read TGTGCCAGCCCCCATCAGGGCGGGGGAAACACCATATATTTT.